The 19 T cell receptor beta chains below all came from one sample that was sequenced in a study of T cell responses to AZD1222 COVID-19 vaccine. Profiling relied on immunoSEQ multiplex PCR, and the TCRdb table lists in-frame clones only, not all of them. Among approximately 110,000 clones listed, around 95% were seen once. This specimen consisted of peripheral blood, obtained on day 0 of AZD1222 vaccination. These receptors were taken from an adult in good health.

This clone was found once. The chain uses TRBV18 and TRBJ2-1, with 9 positions matching TRBD1. Germline CDR1 reads KGHSH; CDR2 reads LQKENI. This CDR3 is built from 17 residues. Trimming took 3 bases from V and 1 from J; bases not matched to a gene: 7. CDR3 nucleotides: TGTGCCAGCTCACCCCAGGGACAGGGAGTATCCTACAATGAGCAGTTCTTC. Protein: CASSPQGQGVSYNEQFF.

The chain carries TRBV7-8 and TRBJ1-2; D unclear. From germline, CDR1 is SGHVS and CDR2 FQNEAQ. This CDR3 has 14 residues. Trimming stripped 5 bases from V and 2 bases from J, with 12 bases between. CDR3 residues: CASSPSGINYGYTF. As DNA, the CDR3 is TGTGCCAGCAGCCCCTCGGGGATAAACTATGGCTACACCTTC.

This clone showed up just once. J is TRBJ2-5 and V is TRBV7-9, with TRBD2 matching over 15 bases. V trimming: 2 bases; J trimming: 7 bases; junction bases outside the gene matches: 11. This CDR3 has 18 amino acids. Per the germline V gene, CDR1 is SEHNR and CDR2 is FQNEAQ (reference sequence). Here the CDR3 DNA reads TGTGCCAGCAGCTTACCCCGGACTAGCGGGAGGGGTTTGGGGACCCAGTACTTC. This gives the protein CASSLPRTSGRGLGTQYF.

The rearrangement uses TRBV7-2 and TRBJ1-5; the D is unclear. Germline V gene sequence: CDR1 SGHTA, CDR2 FQGNSA. V was cut by 5 bases and J by 0 bases, with 5 bases left in between. The CDR3 contains 13 residues. This CDR3 is CASSGDSNQPQHF. In nucleotides, the CDR3 is TGTGCCAGCAGCGGAGATAGCAATCAGCCCCAGCATTTT.

The V gene is TRBV5-4, the J gene TRBJ2-7, with 10 bases identical to TRBD2. This CDR3 has 15 residues. Losses at the gene ends were 3 bases for V and 1 base for J; bases not matched to a gene: 4. CDR1 and CDR2 (germline): SGHNT, YYREEE (reference sequence). The CDR3 sequence: CASSSLAGGSYEQYF. The CDR3 DNA follows: TGTGCCAGCAGCTCGTTAGCGGGAGGTTCCTACGAGCAGTACTTC.

The gene calls are TRBV4-1 and TRBJ1-5; D ambiguous. Trimming took off 1 base at V and 6 bases at J, with 13 bases between the two ends. The CDR3 has 15 amino acids. From germline, CDR1 is MGHRA and CDR2 YSYEKL. CDR3 residues: CASSQAREESQPQHF. CDR3 coding DNA: TGCGCCAGCAGCCAAGCCCGGGAGGAAAGTCAGCCCCAGCATTTT.

V and J are TRBV19 and TRBJ1-1; 7 bases align to TRBD1. V lost 5 bases to trimming and J lost 1 base; unmatched junction nucleotides: 4. The CDR3 spans 14 residues. Germline values: CDR1 LNHDA, CDR2 SQIVND (reference sequence). Written as DNA, the CDR3 is TGTGCCAGTAGTCCCGGGACAGCGAACACTGAAGCTTTCTTT. Translated: CASSPGTANTEAFF.

This chain links TRBV5-1 with TRBJ1-1; the D is unclear. CDR1 and CDR2 (germline): SGHRS, YFSETQ. This CDR3 is built from 15 residues. Trimming shortened V by 5 bases and J by 0 bases, and 14 bases separated the two germline ends. The DNA of the CDR3 is TGCGCCAGCAGTTCCCGGGGTGGGATGAACACTGAAGCTTTCTTT. The encoded protein is CASSSRGGMNTEAFF.

This clone was counted a single time. The chain has TRBV24-1 and TRBJ1-5, with 7 nucleotides matching TRBD1. Germline V gene sequence: CDR1 KGHDR, CDR2 SFDVKD. With V trimmed by 10 bases and J by 2 bases, 4 bases remained unmatched. This CDR3 is 13 amino acids long. CDR3 nucleotides: TGTGCCACTCAGCAGGGGGGCAATCAGCCCCAGCATTTT. Translated, it gives CATQQGGNQPQHF.

In this sample, this clone turned up once. The rearrangement links TRBV7-2 to TRBJ1-5; D may be TRBD1 (5 bases). Trimming stripped 2 bases from V and 1 base from J, with 9 bases between. The length of the CDR3 is 15 residues. In germline, CDR1 is SGHTA, CDR2 FQGNSA. CDR3 sequence (DNA): TGTGCCAGCAGCTTACAGGGAAACAGCAATCAGCCCCAGCATTTT. It specifies CASSLQGNSNQPQHF.

The rearrangement links TRBV6-5 to TRBJ1-5, with D maybe TRBD1 (6 bases). Trimming pared 6 bases from V and 6 bases from J, leaving 12 bases between. Per germline, CDR1 MNHEY and CDR2 SVGAGI. This CDR3 contains 13 residues. The CDR3: CASSGDRSQPQHF. CDR3 DNA: TGTGCCAGCAGCGGAGACAGGTCTCAGCCCCAGCATTTT.

The chain recombines TRBV5-5 with TRBJ2-7; D is undetermined. The CDR3 is 14 residues long. CDR1 is SGHKS, CDR2 YYEKEE, per germline (reference sequence). V was trimmed by 1 base and J by 1 base, leaving 9 bases between them. CDR3 amino acids: CASSLLPHSYEQYF. The CDR3 DNA follows: TGTGCCAGCAGCTTGTTGCCGCATTCCTACGAGCAGTACTTC.

The rearrangement uses TRBV29-1 and TRBJ1-2; D is unclear. With 5 bases removed from V and 3 bases from J, the gap between germline ends came to 7 bases. CDR1 and CDR2 from the germline V gene are SQVTM and ANQGSEA. The CDR3 spans 11 residues. As DNA, the CDR3 is TGCAGCGTTTCCGGGGACTATGGCTACACCTTC. This encodes CSVSGDYGYTF.

The J gene is TRBJ2-7, the V gene TRBV5-8, with D unclear. Between the trimmed V and J ends, which lost 0 bases and 3 bases, there was a span of 13 bases. This CDR3 spans 15 amino acids. CDR1 SGHTS and CDR2 YDEGEE come from the germline V gene. The DNA for the CDR3 is TGTGCCAGCAGCTTGGGGGATATATACAGCTACGAGCAGTACTTC. Translating it yields CASSLGDIYSYEQYF.

Notes on this clone: This specimen includes other DNA sequences encoding the same CDR3. This rearrangement joins TRBV5-1 to TRBJ1-2; 8 bases line up with TRBD1. After removal of 2 bases from V and 3 bases from J, the junction contained 3 bases not matched to a gene. This CDR3 is built from 14 residues. Germline values: CDR1 SGHRS, CDR2 YFSETQ. As DNA, the CDR3 is TGCGCCAGCAGCTTAAGGACAGGGCACTATGGCTACACCTTC. It yields the protein CASSLRTGHYGYTF.

The chain recombines TRBV19 with TRBJ2-4; D may correspond to TRBD1 or TRBD2 (5 bases each). Germline V lookup: CDR1 LNHDA, CDR2 SQIVND (reference sequence). The CDR3 is 18 residues long. The germline V and J ends were trimmed by 3 bases and 1 base, with 19 bases remaining between them. The CDR3 sequence is CASSMSPIKWGAKNIQYF. The CDR3 DNA reads as TGTGCCAGTAGTATGTCCCCGATCAAATGGGGGGCCAAAAACATTCAGTACTTC.

This rearrangement joins TRBV28 to TRBJ1-2; no clear D. With 6 bases removed from V and 0 bases from J, the gap between germline ends came to 5 bases. The CDR3 is made up of 12 amino acids. Per germline, CDR1 MDHEN and CDR2 SYDVKM. The CDR3 DNA reads TGTGCCAGCAGCACGACTAACTATGGCTACACCTTC. This codes for CASSTTNYGYTF.

This clone was seen just once. The chain recombines TRBV27 with TRBJ1-1; no clear D gene. V was cut by 2 bases and J by 11 bases, with 12 bases left in between. Germline CDR1 MNHEY, CDR2 SMNVEV (reference sequence). The CDR3 loop spans 12 amino acids. The CDR3 loop reads CASSLVGREAFF. The CDR3 DNA reads as TGTGCCAGCAGTTTAGTGGGCCGGGAGGCTTTCTTT.

This chain connects TRBV6-1 to TRBJ2-1, with D possibly TRBD2 on 6 matching bases. Germline CDR1 MNHNS, CDR2 SASEGT. The CDR3 has 15 amino acids. The germline V and J ends were trimmed by 2 bases and 3 bases, with 11 bases remaining between them. CDR3 coding DNA: TGTGCCAGCAGTGAATGGGTTAGCGGCTACAATGAGCAGTTCTTC. Its protein is CASSEWVSGYNEQFF.